This T cell receptor (beta chain) was retrieved from a study of T cell changes during pregnancy in multiple sclerosis. Some clones are missing from TCRdb's copy, which holds only in-frame ones; the method was immunoSEQ multiplex PCR. Here the sample spans about 40,000 clones, about 92% being singletons. CDR1 and CDR2 (germline): LNHDA, SQIVND (reference sequence). The CDR3 is 14 residues long. V shed 6 bases, J shed 8 bases, and the junction held 9 bases outside the gene matches. The receptor was derived from a female donor with multiple sclerosis, enrolled in a pregnancy study. This chain joins TRBV19 and TRBJ1-2, with TRBD1 matching 10 bases. This sample comprised CD8+ T cells from peripheral blood mononuclear cells, obtained in the first trimester of pregnancy. CDR3: CASSRTGQGSGYTF. The CDR3 DNA is TGTGCCAGTAGCCGAACGGGACAGGGGAGCGGCTACACCTTC.